This T cell receptor (beta chain) is from a study of blood T cells in healthy people across ages. The authors ran a second PCR of about 7 to 12 cycles using a sample-barcoded 5' primer and a J-beta primer mix. TCRdb reanalysed the 5' RACE reads using MiXCR and keeps one entry per CDR3 protein. Counted here are hundreds of thousands of distinct CDR3 sequences, roughly 60% occurring once; the ten biggest clones make up roughly 20%. Remarks on this clonotype: Its antigen is still unknown.

Study-wide findings and caveats: Long-lived donors had more naive CD4+ cells and higher diversity than aged donors.

Germline assignment: CDR1 SGDLS and CDR2 YYNGEE. V lost 0 bases and J lost 4, with 10 bases in between. The CDR3 loop spans 15 amino acids. The rearrangement uses TRBV9 and TRBJ1-4; D is unclear. The sequenced sample consisted of blood. The clonotype comes from a man younger than 40 in good health. CDR3 coding DNA: TGTGCCAGCAGCGTAGGCACAGCTAGTAATGAAAAACTGTTTTTT. As protein: CASSVGTASNEKLFF. Together with reference TRBV9 and TRBJ1-4, the CDR3 gives the full variable domain: DSGVTQTPKHLITATGQRVTLRCSPRSGDLSVYWYQQSLDQGLQFLIQYYNGEERAKGNILERFSAQQFPDLHSELNLSSLELGDSALYFCASSVGTASNEKLFFGSGTQLSVL.